The sequence of this T cell receptor beta chain was determined in a study of T cells after yellow fever vaccination. Overall study context: Each low-cell-number fraction was prepared by means of SMART-Seq v4 Ultra Low Input.

Via MiXCR, TCRdb re-called the 5' RACE reads, giving one row per CDR3 protein. Of about 10,000 distinct CDR3 sequences in the sample, under 5.5% were seen once. Germline lookup yields CDR1 MNHEY and CDR2 SVGAGI. CDR3 size: 15 residues. This clonotype came up many times. Germline and junction disagree at one end, which may indicate a read error. This sequence joins TRBV6-5 and TRBJ1-4; D unclear. This TCR came from a man between 18 and 35 years old who received the YFV17D yellow fever vaccine. Sample: PBMCs, either bulk or a sorted T-cell subset (CD4+, CD8+, memory, or dextramer-sorted; not recorded which), taken more than 13 days after the first yellow fever vaccination. The CDR3 DNA reads as TGTGCCAGAAGTTCTGACGGTGCAACTAATGAAAAACTGTTTTTT. It is translated as CARSSDGATNEKLFF.